This T cell receptor beta chain was recovered during a study of blood T cell repertoires in COVID-19. In the original workflow: It was from reference gene primer amplification that nucleated cell counts were estimated. Measured with immunoSEQ multiplex PCR; TCRdb has only the in-frame clones, and not every one. V and J calls and clone size come straight from that table; D and trimming were deduced from the DNA. Among about 220,000 clones, approximately 80% were seen once, and the ten largest hold about 9.7%. The CDR3 is made up of 11 amino acids. The V gene's germline CDR1 is SNHLY and CDR2 FYNNEI. Trimming took off 7 bases at V and 8 bases at J, with 11 bases between the two ends.

This TCR was sampled from a man between 45 and 60 years old with active or convalescent COVID-19. The V and J genes are TRBV2 and TRBJ1-2; maybe TRBD1 (5 bases). Sequenced sample: peripheral blood. The CDR3 loop is CASTAGYGYTF. The CDR3 DNA sequence: TGTGCCAGCACAGCAGGGTACGGCTACACCTTC.